This entry concerns a single T cell receptor (beta chain). The antigen is unknown. TCR beta sequencing covered blood CD8+ and CD4+ T cells. With random hexamers, 0.5 to 1 ug RNA was reverse transcribed. Each CDR3 protein is one row after TCRdb ran MiXCR on the immunoSEQ multiplex PCR reads. The sample yields around 46,000 distinct CDR3 sequences, nearly 95% seen once. The data are from a study of CD8 T cells in Susac syndrome. Overall study results and limits: The study recognized that its TCR sequencing and HLA analysis covered a relatively small number of individuals.

Germline CDR1 SNHLY, CDR2 FYNNEI. CDR3 length: 16 residues. V shed 3 bases and J 4 bases; nucleotides not matched to a gene: 6. Input material: CD8+ T cells from PBMCs. The chain has TRBV2 and TRBJ2-1; 10 positions match TRBD2. The clonotype originates from a human donor in good health. The chain's CDR3 is CASSEQAGGPYNEQFF. Here the CDR3 DNA reads TGTGCCAGCAGTGAGCAAGCGGGAGGGCCGTACAATGAGCAGTTCTTC.